This T cell receptor beta chain was found in a study of beta chain features in type 1 diabetes. Study context: Patient and healthy donor groups were alike in age, gender and cell yields. The samples had roughly 110 million sorted cells examined in all.

The junction had 3 bases not matched to a gene; V was cut back by 6 bases and J by 3 bases. The CDR3 covers 14 residues. Germline loops: CDR1 ENHRY, CDR2 SYGVKD. TCRB transcripts that were expressed got sequenced, as all of the isolated RNA had been reverse transcribed. Sequenced by immunoSEQ multiplex PCR; TCRdb stores in-frame clones only, minus some. This sample has 850,000 to 900,000 clones, with 17% found just once. Naive, central memory, regulatory and stem cell-like memory cells within the CD4+ compartment were sorted using CD45RO/CCR7/CD25/CD127/CD95/CD27. The sequence was obtained from a woman between 18 and 29 years old in good health. This sequence joins TRBV10-3 and TRBJ2-3; 10 nucleotides agree with TRBD1. The sequenced material came from naive CD4+ T cells from blood. In DNA, the CDR3 is TGTGCCATCAGGACAGGGGGCGGAACAGATACGCAGTATTTT. It codes for CAIRTGGGTDTQYF.